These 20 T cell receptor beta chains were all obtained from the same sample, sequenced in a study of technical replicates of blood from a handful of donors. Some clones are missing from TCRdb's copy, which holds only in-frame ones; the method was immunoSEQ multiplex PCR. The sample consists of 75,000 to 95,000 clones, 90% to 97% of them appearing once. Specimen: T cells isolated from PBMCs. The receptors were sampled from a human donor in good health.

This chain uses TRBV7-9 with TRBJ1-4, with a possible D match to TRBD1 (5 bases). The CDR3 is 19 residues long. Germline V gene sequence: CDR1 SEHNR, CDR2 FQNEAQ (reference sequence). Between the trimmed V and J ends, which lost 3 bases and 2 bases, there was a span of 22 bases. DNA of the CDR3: TGTGCCAGCAGCTTCCTCACAGGAATCGATTGGTCTACTAATGAAAAACTGTTTTTT. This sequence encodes CASSFLTGIDWSTNEKLFF.

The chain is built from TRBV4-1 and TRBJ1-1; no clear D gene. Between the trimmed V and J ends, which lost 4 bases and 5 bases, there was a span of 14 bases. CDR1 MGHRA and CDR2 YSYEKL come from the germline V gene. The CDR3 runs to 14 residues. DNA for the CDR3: TGCGCCAGCAGCCTACAAGAGTTAGCGACTGAAGCTTTCTTT. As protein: CASSLQELATEAFF.

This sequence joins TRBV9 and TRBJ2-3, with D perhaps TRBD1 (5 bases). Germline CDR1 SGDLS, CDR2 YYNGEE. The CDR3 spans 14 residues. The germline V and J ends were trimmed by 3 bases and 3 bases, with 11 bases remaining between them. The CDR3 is CASSEAGITDTQYF. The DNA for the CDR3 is TGTGCCAGCAGCGAGGCAGGGATTACAGATACGCAGTATTTT.

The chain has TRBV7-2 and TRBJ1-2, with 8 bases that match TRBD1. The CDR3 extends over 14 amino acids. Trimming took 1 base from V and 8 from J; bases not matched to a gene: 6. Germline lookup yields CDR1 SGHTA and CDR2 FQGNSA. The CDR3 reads CASSLDRGKGGYTF. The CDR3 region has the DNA TGTGCCAGCAGCTTAGACAGGGGGAAGGGAGGCTACACCTTC.

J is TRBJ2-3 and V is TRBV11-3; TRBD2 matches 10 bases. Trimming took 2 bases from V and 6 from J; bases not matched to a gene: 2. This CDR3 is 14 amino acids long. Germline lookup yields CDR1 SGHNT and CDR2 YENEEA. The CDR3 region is CASSLLAGVDTQYF. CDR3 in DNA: TGTGCCAGCAGCTTACTAGCGGGAGTGGATACGCAGTATTTT.

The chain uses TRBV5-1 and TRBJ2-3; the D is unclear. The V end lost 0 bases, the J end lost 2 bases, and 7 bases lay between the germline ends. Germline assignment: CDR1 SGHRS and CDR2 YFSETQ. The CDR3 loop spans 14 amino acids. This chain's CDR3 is CASSLDVYTDTQYF. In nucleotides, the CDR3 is TGCGCCAGCAGCTTGGACGTCTACACAGATACGCAGTATTTT.

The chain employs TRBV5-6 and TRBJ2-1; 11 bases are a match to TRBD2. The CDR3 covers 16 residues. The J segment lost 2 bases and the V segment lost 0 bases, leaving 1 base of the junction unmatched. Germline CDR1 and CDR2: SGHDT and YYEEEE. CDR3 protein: CASSLELAGAYNEQFF. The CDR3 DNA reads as TGTGCCAGCAGCTTGGAACTAGCGGGAGCCTACAATGAGCAGTTCTTC.

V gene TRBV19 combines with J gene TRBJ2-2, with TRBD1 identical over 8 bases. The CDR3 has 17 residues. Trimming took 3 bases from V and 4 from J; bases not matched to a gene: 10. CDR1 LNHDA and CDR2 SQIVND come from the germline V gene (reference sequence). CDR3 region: CASSIPRTGPGTGELFF. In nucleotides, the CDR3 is TGTGCCAGTAGTATCCCGAGGACAGGGCCCGGCACCGGGGAGCTGTTTTTT.

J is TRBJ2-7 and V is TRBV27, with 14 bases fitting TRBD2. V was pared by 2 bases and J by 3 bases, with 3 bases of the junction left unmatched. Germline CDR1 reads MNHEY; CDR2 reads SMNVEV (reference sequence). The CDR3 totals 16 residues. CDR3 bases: TGTGCCAGCAGTTTAAGACTAGCGGGAGGGCACTACGAGCAGTACTTC. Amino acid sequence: CASSLRLAGGHYEQYF.

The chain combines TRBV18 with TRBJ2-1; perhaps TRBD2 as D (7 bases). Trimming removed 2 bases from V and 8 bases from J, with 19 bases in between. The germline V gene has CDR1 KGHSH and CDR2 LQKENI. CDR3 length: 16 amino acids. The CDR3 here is CASSPVGGASTHEQFF. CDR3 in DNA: TGTGCCAGCTCACCAGTTGGGGGGGCTTCCACACATGAGCAGTTCTTC.

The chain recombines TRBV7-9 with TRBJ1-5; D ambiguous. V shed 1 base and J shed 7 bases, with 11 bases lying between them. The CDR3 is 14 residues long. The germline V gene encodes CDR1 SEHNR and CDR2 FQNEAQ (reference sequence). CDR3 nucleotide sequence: TGTGCCAGCAGCTTAGGCCAGGCTGGCCAGCCCCAGCATTTT. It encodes CASSLGQAGQPQHF.

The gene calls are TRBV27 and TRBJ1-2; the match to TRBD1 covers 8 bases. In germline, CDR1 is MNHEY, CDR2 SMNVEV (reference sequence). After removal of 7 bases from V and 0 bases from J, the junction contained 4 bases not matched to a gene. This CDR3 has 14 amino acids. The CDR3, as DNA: TGTGCCAGCATGCGACAGGGGCCTAACTATGGCTACACCTTC. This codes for CASMRQGPNYGYTF.

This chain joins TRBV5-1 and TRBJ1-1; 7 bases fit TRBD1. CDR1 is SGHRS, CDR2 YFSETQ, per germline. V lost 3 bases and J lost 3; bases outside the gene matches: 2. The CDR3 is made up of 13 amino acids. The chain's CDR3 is CASSSTGYTEAFF. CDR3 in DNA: TGCGCCAGCAGCTCGACAGGGTACACTGAAGCTTTCTTT.

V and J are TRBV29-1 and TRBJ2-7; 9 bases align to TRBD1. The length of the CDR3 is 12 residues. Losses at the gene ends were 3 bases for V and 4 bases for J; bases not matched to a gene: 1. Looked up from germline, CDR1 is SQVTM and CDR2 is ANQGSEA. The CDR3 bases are TGCAGCGTTGAGGACAGGGGTTACGAGCAGTACTTC. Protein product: CSVEDRGYEQYF.

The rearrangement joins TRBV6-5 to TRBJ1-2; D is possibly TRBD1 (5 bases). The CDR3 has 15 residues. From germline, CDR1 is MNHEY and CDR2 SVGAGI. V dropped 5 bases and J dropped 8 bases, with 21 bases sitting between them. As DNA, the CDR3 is TGTGCCAGCAGTCGAGGGACGGGAGACTATGGGGGCTACACCTTC. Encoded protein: CASSRGTGDYGGYTF.

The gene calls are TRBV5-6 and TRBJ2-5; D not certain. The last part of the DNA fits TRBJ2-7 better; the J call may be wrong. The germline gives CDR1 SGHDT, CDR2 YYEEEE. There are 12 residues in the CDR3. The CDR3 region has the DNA TGTGCCAGCAGCTTGGTCGGAGACGAGCAGTACTTC. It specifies CASSLVGDEQYF.

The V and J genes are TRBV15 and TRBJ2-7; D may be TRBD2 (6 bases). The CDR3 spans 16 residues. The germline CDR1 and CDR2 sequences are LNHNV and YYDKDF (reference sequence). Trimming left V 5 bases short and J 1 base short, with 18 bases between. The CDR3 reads CATSLLAGLVSYEQYF. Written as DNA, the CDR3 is TGTGCCACCAGCTTACTGGCGGGGTTGGTGTCCTACGAGCAGTACTTC.

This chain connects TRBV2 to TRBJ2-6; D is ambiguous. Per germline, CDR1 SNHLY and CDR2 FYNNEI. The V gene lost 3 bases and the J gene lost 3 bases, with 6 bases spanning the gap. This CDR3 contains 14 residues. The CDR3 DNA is TGTGCCAGCAGTGAGAGGTTTGGGGCCAACGTCCTGACTTTC. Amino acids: CASSERFGANVLTF.

The CDR3 region is CASSAGTGLQAGYNEQFF. The CDR3 coding sequence is TGTGCCAGCAGCGCAGGGACAGGGCTTCAGGCAGGCTACAATGAGCAGTTCTTC. J is TRBJ2-1 and V is TRBV9; 9 nucleotides line up with TRBD1. The CDR3 has 18 residues. Germline V gene lookup returns CDR1 SGDLS and CDR2 YYNGEE. After removal of 3 bases from V and 3 bases from J, the junction contained 13 bases not matched to a gene.

CDR3 DNA sequence: TGCGCCAGCAGCTCAGGGGATACGGGGAATCAGCCCCAGCATTTT. This codes for CASSSGDTGNQPQHF. J is TRBJ1-5 and V is TRBV5-1, with a weak D call TRBD1 (6 bases). The germline V and J ends were trimmed by 3 bases and 4 bases, with 14 bases remaining between them. CDR3 length equals 15 residues. Germline values: CDR1 SGHRS, CDR2 YFSETQ.